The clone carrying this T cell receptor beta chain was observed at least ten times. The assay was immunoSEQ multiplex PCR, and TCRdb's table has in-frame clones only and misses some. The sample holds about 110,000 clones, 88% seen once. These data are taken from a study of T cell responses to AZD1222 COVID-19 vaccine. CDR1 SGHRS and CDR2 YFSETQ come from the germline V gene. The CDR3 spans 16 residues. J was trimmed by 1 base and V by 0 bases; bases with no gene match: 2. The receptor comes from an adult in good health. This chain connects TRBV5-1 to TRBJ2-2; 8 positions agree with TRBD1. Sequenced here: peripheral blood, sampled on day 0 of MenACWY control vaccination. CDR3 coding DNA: TGCGCCAGCAGCTTGGGTGGGACAGGGAACACCGGGGAGCTGTTTTTT. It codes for CASSLGGTGNTGELFF.